Shown below are 32 T cell receptor beta chains from a single sample sequenced in a study of control samples from healthy donors and cancer patients. Sequenced by immunoSEQ multiplex PCR; TCRdb stores in-frame clones only, minus some. Here the sample spans some 140,000 clones, more than 85% being singletons. The source material was blood. Receptors were obtained from a woman aged 30 to 39 in good health.

The chain carries TRBV6-2 or TRBV6-3 and TRBJ2-5; TRBD1 might be the D (6 bases). V lost 1 base to trimming and J lost 2 bases, with 11 bases between them. Looked up from germline, CDR1 is MNHEY and CDR2 is SVGEGT. The CDR3 loop spans 15 amino acids. For the CDR3, the DNA is TGTGCCAGCAGTTACTTACCCGACAGGCAAGAGACCCAGTACTTC. The encoded protein is CASSYLPDRQETQYF.

The chain joins TRBV10-3 to TRBJ1-6, with D perhaps matching TRBD1 (6 bases). Trimming cost V 7 bases and J 8 bases, with 12 bases left between them. The germline V gene has CDR1 ENHRY and CDR2 SYGVKD. This CDR3 has 13 amino acids. The DNA of the CDR3 is TGTGCCATCACCCGGACAGCAGATTCACCCCTCCACTTT. Protein: CAITRTADSPLHF.

V usage is TRBV6-2 or TRBV6-3 and J usage is TRBJ2-2; D is uncertain. The germline CDR1 and CDR2 sequences are MNHEY and SVGEGT. CDR3 length: 12 residues. V dropped 3 bases and J dropped 6 bases, with 5 bases sitting between them. CDR3 sequence reads: CASSYGSGELFF. The CDR3 coding sequence is TGTGCCAGCAGTTATGGTTCCGGGGAGCTGTTTTTT.

The chain couples TRBV2 to TRBJ2-3, with 9 bases that match TRBD2. The length of the CDR3 is 16 residues. CDR1 is SNHLY and CDR2 is FYNNEI in the germline V gene. V lost 4 bases to trimming and J lost 1 base; unmatched junction nucleotides: 6. The CDR3 nucleotides are TGTGCCAGCAGTGGATCGACTAGCGGTGGCACAGATACGCAGTATTTT. Its protein product is CASSGSTSGGTDTQYF.

This rearrangement joins TRBV7-6 to TRBJ1-5; a weak D match, TRBD1 (5 bases). In germline, CDR1 is SGHVS, CDR2 FNYEAQ. Trimming cost V 8 bases and J 1 base, with 12 bases left between them. The CDR3 consists of 14 residues. The DNA for the CDR3 is TGTGCCAGCGGGGCTGCAGGGAGCAATCAGCCCCAGCATTTT. Its protein product is CASGAAGSNQPQHF.

This rearrangement joins TRBV19 to TRBJ1-3; D gene unclear. This CDR3 region has 16 residues. The V end lost 5 bases, the J end lost 0 bases, and 14 bases lay between the germline ends. Germline CDR1 reads LNHDA; CDR2 reads SQIVND (reference sequence). CDR3 sequence (DNA): TGTGCCAGTAGTGGCCACCGGGGAAGCTCTGGAAACACCATATATTTT. It translates to CASSGHRGSSGNTIYF.

The CDR3 sequence is CASSQGLAGGETQYF. The CDR3 bases are TGTGCCAGCAGCCAAGGACTAGCGGGTGGGGAGACCCAGTACTTC. The chain joins TRBV4-2 to TRBJ2-5; 10 positions match TRBD2. Looked up from germline, CDR1 is LGHNA and CDR2 is YNFKEQ. With V trimmed by 1 base and J by 5 bases, 4 bases remained unmatched. This CDR3 has 15 amino acids.

The rearrangement joins TRBV27 to TRBJ2-7; the D gene is possibly TRBD1 (6 bases). Germline-derived CDR1 and CDR2 are MNHEY and SMNVEV (reference sequence). The CDR3 is made up of 15 amino acids. V lost 5 bases and J 6 bases, leaving 20 bases between the germline ends. The CDR3, as DNA: TGTGCCAGCAGTACCCCAACGACAGGAGCAAGCGAGCAGTACTTC. Its protein product is CASSTPTTGASEQYF.

The CDR3 DNA reads as TGTGCCAGCAGTGAGACGCGCAATCAGCCCCAGCATTTT. It codes for CASSETRNQPQHF. This chain links TRBV2 with TRBJ1-5, with D unclear. The CDR3 spans 13 residues. The germline V and J ends were trimmed by 3 bases and 2 bases, with 5 bases remaining between them. Germline CDR1 and CDR2: SNHLY and FYNNEI. Supplemented by reference TRBV2 and TRBJ1-5, the full variable domain reads EPEVTQTPSHQVTQMGQEVILRCVPISNHLYFYWYRQILGQKVEFLVSFYNNEISEKSEIFDDQFSVERPDGSNFTLKIRSTKLEDSAMYFCASSETRNQPQHFGDGTRLSIL.

The chain combines TRBV3-1 (or the pseudogene TRBV3-2) with TRBJ1-3; no reliable D call. The V gene's germline CDR1 is LGHDT and CDR2 YNNKEL (reference sequence). This CDR3 spans 15 amino acids. Between the trimmed V and J ends, which lost 0 bases and 4 bases, there was a span of 10 bases. The CDR3 region has the DNA TGTGCCAGCAGCCAAGATCGCTGGCTCGGAAACACCATATATTTT. This encodes CASSQDRWLGNTIYF.

The J gene is TRBJ1-5, the V gene TRBV30; D is unclear. Trimming shortened V by 3 bases and J by 6 bases, and 12 bases separated the two germline ends. CDR1 and CDR2 (germline): GTSNPN, SVGIG (reference sequence). The length of the CDR3 is 13 residues. The CDR3: CAWRAELSQPQHF. DNA for the CDR3: TGTGCCTGGAGGGCCGAGCTTTCTCAGCCCCAGCATTTT.

The chain recombines TRBV6-5 with TRBJ1-5, with unresolved D. V shed 2 bases and J shed 3 bases, with 8 bases lying between them. There are 14 residues in the CDR3. Germline CDR1 MNHEY, CDR2 SVGAGI. The CDR3 DNA reads as TGTGCCAGCAGTTACAGCGATTACAATCAGCCCCAGCATTTT. Its translation is CASSYSDYNQPQHF.

The genes are TRBV19 and TRBJ1-5, with D possibly matching TRBD1 (5 bases). Per germline, CDR1 LNHDA and CDR2 SQIVND (reference sequence). Trimming stripped 1 base from V and 3 bases from J, with 10 bases between. The CDR3 runs 15 residues. The CDR3 sequence: CASSIAVGVNQPQHF. CDR3 bases: TGTGCCAGTAGTATAGCCGTGGGGGTCAATCAGCCCCAGCATTTT.

The gene calls are TRBV19 and TRBJ1-4, with a possible D match to TRBD1 (5 bases). Germline CDR1 is LNHDA and CDR2 is SQIVND (reference sequence). The CDR3 sequence is 14 residues long. Trimming stripped 6 bases from V and 4 bases from J, with 12 bases between. This CDR3 reads CASSEGSDNEKLFF. The CDR3 nucleotides read TGTGCCAGTAGCGAGGGGAGTGATAATGAAAAACTGTTTTTT. The whole variable domain, filled in from reference TRBV19 and TRBJ1-4, reads DGGITQSPKYLFRKEGQNVTLSCEQNLNHDAMYWYRQDPGQGLRLIYYSQIVNDFQKGDIAEGYSVSREKKESFPLTVTSAQKNPTAFYLCASSEGSDNEKLFFGSGTQLSVL.

The chain employs TRBV5-5 and TRBJ2-3, with 10 bases identical to TRBD1. This CDR3 comprises 16 residues. V lost 4 bases, J lost 1 base, and 6 bases stayed unmatched. Germline CDR1 SGHKS, CDR2 YYEKEE (reference sequence). CDR3 region: CASSTDRGLGTDTQYF. CDR3 sequence (DNA): TGTGCCAGCAGCACAGACAGGGGGCTGGGCACAGATACGCAGTATTTT.

The chain employs TRBV4-1 and TRBJ1-6; D is undetermined. Per the germline V gene, CDR1 is MGHRA and CDR2 is YSYEKL. Trimming stripped 0 bases from V and 13 bases from J, with 22 bases between. The length of the CDR3 is 17 residues. This chain's CDR3 is CASSQETYSLTRPPLHF. The CDR3 DNA follows: TGCGCCAGCAGCCAAGAAACCTATTCTCTCACAAGGCCCCCCCTCCACTTT.

V gene TRBV2 combines with J gene TRBJ2-7; 10 bases are a match to TRBD1. Germline V gives CDR1 SNHLY, CDR2 FYNNEI. The V gene end was trimmed by 6 bases and the J gene end by 5 bases; junction bases not matched to a gene: 13. The CDR3 sequence is 16 residues long. The CDR3 bases are TGTGCCAGCAGCACGGCCGGGGACAGGGGTCTCCACGAGCAGTACTTC. It encodes CASSTAGDRGLHEQYF. The whole variable domain, filled in from reference TRBV2 and TRBJ2-7, reads EPEVTQTPSHQVTQMGQEVILRCVPISNHLYFYWYRQILGQKVEFLVSFYNNEISEKSEIFDDQFSVERPDGSNFTLKIRSTKLEDSAMYFCASSTAGDRGLHEQYFGPGTRLTVT.

The CDR3 loop is CASTFSEGWTQYF. DNA for the CDR3: TGTGCCAGCACCTTCTCGGAAGGTTGGACCCAGTACTTC. This chain connects TRBV6-5 to TRBJ2-5, with no clear D. V shed 7 bases and J shed 7 bases, with 16 bases lying between them. Germline V gene sequence: CDR1 MNHEY, CDR2 SVGAGI. The CDR3 has 13 residues.

The chain couples TRBV5-1 to TRBJ1-1, with a possible D match to TRBD1 (6 bases). V was cut by 1 base and J by 3 bases, with 13 bases left in between. This CDR3 has 15 residues. Germline assignment: CDR1 SGHRS and CDR2 YFSETQ. The CDR3 protein is CASSLRGAADTEAFF. DNA for the CDR3: TGCGCCAGCAGCTTGAGGGGGGCTGCGGACACTGAAGCTTTCTTT.

This sequence joins TRBV19 and TRBJ1-2, with D maybe TRBD1 (6 bases). Trimming took 3 bases from V and 2 from J, leaving 10 bases between them. The CDR3 spans 14 residues. Germline loops: CDR1 LNHDA, CDR2 SQIVND (reference sequence). This CDR3 is CASSIPQGNYGYTF. The CDR3 DNA is TGTGCCAGTAGTATTCCCCAGGGGAACTATGGCTACACCTTC.

The chain combines TRBV25-1 with TRBJ2-5; a possible D gene is TRBD2 (7 bases). V lost 5 bases and J lost 5, with 18 bases in between. CDR3 size: 15 residues. The germline gives CDR1 MGHDK, CDR2 SYGVNS. CDR3 nucleotide sequence: TGTGCCAGCAGTCCGGAGGGGGGGGGCAGGGAGACCCAGTACTTC. This codes for CASSPEGGGRETQYF.

The rearrangement uses TRBV4-2 and TRBJ2-2; tentatively, D is TRBD1 (6 bases). The germline V gene has CDR1 LGHNA and CDR2 YNFKEQ. V gave up 4 bases and J gave up 1 base, with 13 bases separating them. The CDR3 loop spans 16 amino acids. CDR3 region: CASSPGGGKNTGELFF. In DNA form, the CDR3 reads TGTGCCAGCAGCCCCGGTGGGGGCAAGAACACCGGGGAGCTGTTTTTT.

The chain is built from TRBV27 and TRBJ2-2, with 7 bases identical to TRBD2. CDR3 length equals 14 residues. Germline lookup yields CDR1 MNHEY and CDR2 SMNVEV (reference sequence). V was pared by 6 bases and J by 3 bases, with 4 bases of the junction left unmatched. The CDR3 here is CASSGLEDTGELFF. The CDR3 coding sequence is TGTGCCAGCAGCGGACTAGAGGACACCGGGGAGCTGTTTTTT.

The rearrangement joins TRBV6-2 or TRBV6-3 to TRBJ1-2; 7 bases map to TRBD1. The germline CDR1 and CDR2 sequences are MNHEY and SVGEGT. J was trimmed by 3 bases and V by 3 bases; bases with no gene match: 7. The CDR3 covers 15 residues. CDR3 coding DNA: TGTGCCAGCAGTTATGGCAGGGGGGCGGACTATGGCTACACCTTC. Its protein is CASSYGRGADYGYTF.

This chain joins TRBV7-6 and TRBJ1-6, with a weak D call TRBD1 (5 bases). Germline V lookup: CDR1 SGHVS, CDR2 FNYEAQ. Trimming pared 5 bases from V and 4 bases from J, leaving 18 bases between. This CDR3 contains 17 residues. The CDR3 is CASSPGLGPSYNSPLHF. The CDR3 region has the DNA TGTGCCAGCAGCCCTGGATTGGGGCCATCGTATAATTCACCCCTCCACTTT.

The V gene is TRBV9, the J gene TRBJ1-2; D gene unclear. With 0 bases removed from V and 8 bases from J, the gap between germline ends came to 14 bases. The V gene's germline CDR1 is SGDLS and CDR2 YYNGEE. The CDR3 spans 14 residues. This CDR3 is CASSVGSSLQGYTF. The CDR3 DNA reads TGTGCCAGCAGCGTAGGGTCGTCTCTGCAAGGCTACACCTTC.

This chain links TRBV28 with TRBJ1-6, with 7 nucleotides matching TRBD1. V trimming: 8 bases; J trimming: 0 bases; junction bases outside the gene matches: 16. The length of the CDR3 is 19 residues. Germline V CDR1 and CDR2: MDHEN, SYDVKM. CDR3 amino acids: CASSRDSFFSSSYNSPLHF. CDR3 in DNA: TGTGCCAGCTCCCGGGACAGCTTTTTTTCGAGCTCCTATAATTCACCCCTCCACTTT.

The rearrangement uses TRBV15 and TRBJ1-1; D is ambiguous. CDR3 length: 14 residues. Trimming left V 3 bases short and J 4 bases short, with 12 bases between. Germline V CDR1 and CDR2: LNHNV, YYDKDF (reference sequence). Here the CDR3 DNA reads TGTGCCACCAGCAGGTGGTCTGGTGGCACTGAAGCTTTCTTT. It is translated as CATSRWSGGTEAFF.

The chain couples TRBV5-1 to TRBJ2-7, with D unclear. V lost 0 bases and J lost 4, with 8 bases in between. This CDR3 comprises 13 residues. Germline V lookup: CDR1 SGHRS, CDR2 YFSETQ. The CDR3 nucleotides are TGCGCCAGCAGCTTGGATGTGGGTTACGAGCAGTACTTC. Residues: CASSLDVGYEQYF.

The V call is TRBV5-6, the J call TRBJ2-4; 11 bases are a match to TRBD1. This CDR3 spans 17 amino acids. V was clipped by 1 base and J by 1 base; unmatched bases: 4. In germline, CDR1 is SGHDT, CDR2 YYEEEE. CDR3 coding DNA: TGTGCCAGCAGCTTGTTCTGGGACAGGGGGGCCAAAAACATTCAGTACTTC. This encodes CASSLFWDRGAKNIQYF.

Notes on this clone: Other DNA sequences of this sample code for an identical CDR3. The rearrangement joins TRBV2 to TRBJ2-1; D unclear. Germline V gene data show CDR1 as SNHLY and CDR2 as FYNNEI. The CDR3 consists of 13 residues. The germline V and J ends were trimmed by 4 bases and 6 bases, with 10 bases remaining between them. CDR3 sequence: CASSVRLGNEQFF. The DNA for the CDR3 is TGTGCCAGCAGTGTTCGGCTAGGCAATGAGCAGTTCTTC.

This chain uses TRBV7-2 with TRBJ2-7, with 8 bases aligning to TRBD1. The germline CDR1 and CDR2 sequences are SGHTA and FQGNSA. V dropped 3 bases and J dropped 3; count of bases not matched to a gene: 13. There are 17 residues in the CDR3. CDR3 sequence (DNA): TGTGCCAGCAGCTTGAACTCTCCGGGACAGGTGCGCTACGAGCAGTACTTC. It specifies CASSLNSPGQVRYEQYF.